This entry describes one T cell receptor beta chain. Indicated treatment: 19 received Ad26.COV2.S at low or high dose, single or two shots; several received placebo; per-sample allocation not given. On day 63 after the first injection, vaccine and placebo recipients gave samples. An Ad26 vector was used to express Wuhan-strain SARS-CoV-2 spike as the vaccine. The data were produced by immunoSEQ multiplex PCR, yet TCRdb's version contains in-frame clones alone and is incomplete. The sample lists about 470,000 clones, roughly 88% occurring once. This specimen belongs to a study of Ad26.COV2.S vaccination and SARS-CoV-2 variants. The receptor comes from a person aged 18 to 65 who received the Ad26.COV2.S COVID-19 vaccine or a placebo. The sample was peripheral blood, taken in a trial of Ad26.COV2.S vaccine versus placebo.

CDR3 nucleotides: TGTGCCAGCAGTCGGAGGGCCACCGGGGAGCTGTTTTTT. This translates into CASSRRATGELFF. This chain uses TRBV6-5 with TRBJ2-2, with D possibly TRBD2 on 6 matching bases. Trimming took 5 bases from V and 4 from J, leaving 8 bases between them. Germline CDR1 MNHEY, CDR2 SVGAGI. The CDR3 consists of 13 residues.